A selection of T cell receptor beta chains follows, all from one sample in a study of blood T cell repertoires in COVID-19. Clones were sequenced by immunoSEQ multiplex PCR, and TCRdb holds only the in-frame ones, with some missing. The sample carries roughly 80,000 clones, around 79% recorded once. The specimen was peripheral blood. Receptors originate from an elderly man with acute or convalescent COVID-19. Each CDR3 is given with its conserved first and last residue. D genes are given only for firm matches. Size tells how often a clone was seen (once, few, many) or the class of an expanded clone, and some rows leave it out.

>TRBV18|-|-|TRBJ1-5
CASSAGGQNQPQHF
TGTGCCAGCTCAGCGGGGGGACAAAATCAGCCCCAGCATTTT
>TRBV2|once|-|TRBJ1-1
CASSVARVRTEAFF
TGTGCCAGCAGCGTAGCCAGGGTACGCACTGAAGCTTTCTTT
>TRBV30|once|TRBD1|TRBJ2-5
CAWRLGQIQETQYF
TGTGCCTGGCGCCTGGGACAGATACAAGAGACCCAGTACTTC
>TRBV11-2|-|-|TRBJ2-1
CASSLGGGTSSYNEQFF
TGTGCCAGCAGCTTAGGCGGGGGCACTAGCTCCTACAATGAGCAGTTCTTC
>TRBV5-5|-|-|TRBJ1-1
CASSQQPNTEAFF
TGTGCCAGCAGCCAACAACCGAACACTGAAGCTTTCTTT
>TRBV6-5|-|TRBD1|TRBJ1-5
CASSYSMTGVDQPQHF
TGTGCCAGCAGTTACTCGATGACAGGGGTGGATCAGCCCCAGCATTTT
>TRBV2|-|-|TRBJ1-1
CASRSSPGRDTEAFF
TGTGCCAGCAGATCAAGCCCCGGCCGGGACACTGAAGCTTTCTTT
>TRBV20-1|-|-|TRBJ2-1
CSASRGHSSYNEQFF
TGCAGTGCTAGTAGGGGACACAGCTCCTACAATGAGCAGTTCTTC
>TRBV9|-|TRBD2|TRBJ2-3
CASSASGGARSQYF
TGTGCCAGCAGCGCTAGCGGGGGGGCCCGGTCACAGTATTTT
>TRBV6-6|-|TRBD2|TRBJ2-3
CASRRLGLAGGPSTDTQYF
TGTGCCAGCAGACGACTGGGACTAGCGGGGGGGCCATCCACAGATACGCAGTATTTT
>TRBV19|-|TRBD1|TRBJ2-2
CASSIRGTGRNTGELFF
TGTGCCAGTAGTATTAGGGGGACAGGGCGGAACACCGGGGAGCTGTTTTTT
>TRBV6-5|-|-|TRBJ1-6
CASSYRGGGGHSPLHF
TGTGCCAGCAGTTACAGAGGGGGGGGCGGGCATTCACCCCTCCACTTT
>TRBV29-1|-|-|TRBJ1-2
CSVAPRGSNYGYTF
TGCAGCGTTGCTCCCAGGGGTTCTAACTATGGCTACACCTTC
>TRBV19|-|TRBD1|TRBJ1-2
CASSIGTDYGYTF
TGTGCCAGTAGTATTGGGACAGACTATGGCTACACCTTC
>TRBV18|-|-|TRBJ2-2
CASSPQDNTGELFF
TGTGCCAGCTCACCCCAGGATAACACCGGGGAGCTGTTTTTT